This TCR beta chain was obtained from a study of cytomegalovirus exposure and HLA in healthy donors. The PCR had 60 Vbeta and 13 Jbeta primers. The table came from immunoSEQ multiplex PCR; TCRdb's copy has only in-frame clones and leaves some out. Here the sample spans roughly 180,000 clones, approximately 80% being singletons. Findings of the study overall: Follow-up analysis later connected one missense variant in DCLRE1C with trimming of TCR beta V- and J-genes. In the analysis, some V segments, TRBV6-2 and TRBV6-3 included, were excluded as indistinguishable. The study carried out a later analysis of TCR beta sequences. It associated under 20,000 of them with specific HLA alleles at a false discovery rate of 0.05. TCR beta sequences reportedly predicted most subjects' HLA-A and HLA-B alleles accurately.

Regarding this clone: Its matching antigen is unknown.

CDR3 length: 14 residues. Per the germline V gene, CDR1 is SGHKS and CDR2 is YYEKEE (reference sequence). V was shortened by 3 bases and J by 4 bases, with 14 bases between the two germline ends. The V and J genes are TRBV5-5 and TRBJ2-7; maybe TRBD2 (6 bases). Sequencing was carried out using PBMCs. The clonotype comes from a boy aged 2 to 10 in good health and CMV-seronegative. Written as DNA, the CDR3 is TGTGCCAGCAGCTGGTCCGTGCGGGGATACGAGCAGTACTTC. This codes for CASSWSVRGYEQYF.